Below, 15 T cell receptor beta chains from the same sample are listed, as sequenced in a study of cytomegalovirus exposure and HLA in healthy donors. PCR used 60 Vbeta primers and 13 Jbeta primers. The table came from immunoSEQ multiplex PCR; TCRdb's copy has only in-frame clones and leaves some out. The data show around 130,000 clones, with over 6.5% seen just once and 6% to 7.5% held by the top ten. The specimen was PBMCs. The receptors stem from a woman in her forties in good health and CMV-seropositive.

A few counts support this clone. The chain employs TRBV4-1 and TRBJ2-6; D may be TRBD1 (6 bases). The length of the CDR3 is 17 residues. The V end lost 1 base, the J end lost 0 bases, and 10 bases lay between the germline ends. CDR1 and CDR2 from the germline V gene are MGHRA and YSYEKL. The CDR3 DNA reads as TGCGCCAGCAGCCAAGGCAGGGGTCCCTCTGGGGCCAACGTCCTGACTTTC. Translating gives CASSQGRGPSGANVLTF.

J is TRBJ1-6 and V is TRBV6-5, with D maybe TRBD1 (6 bases). The V and J ends lost 6 bases and 6 bases respectively, with 15 bases between them. CDR1 and CDR2 (germline): MNHEY, SVGAGI. The CDR3 loop spans 15 amino acids. In nucleotides, the CDR3 is TGTGCCAGCAGGTTCGGACAGCAATTTAATTCACCCCTCCACTTT. It translates to CASRFGQQFNSPLHF.

This clone turned up a few times. The rearrangement uses TRBV13 and TRBJ2-5; tentatively, D is TRBD1 (5 bases). TRBJ2-7 matches the DNA end more closely, so the J call is doubtful. Germline CDR1 reads PRHDT; CDR2 reads FYEKMQ (reference sequence). This CDR3 contains 15 residues. The CDR3 nucleotides read TGTGCCAGCAGCTTAGGGCAGGGTGTCATCTACGAGCAGTACTTC. Amino acids: CASSLGQGVIYEQYF.

The chain uses TRBV9 and TRBJ1-2; 8 nucleotides agree with TRBD1. The CDR3 contains 14 residues. Unmatched junction bases numbered 9, after V lost 0 bases and J lost 11 bases. CDR1 is SGDLS and CDR2 is YYNGEE in the germline V gene. CDR3 in amino acids: CASSVDEGTGVYTF. As DNA, the CDR3 is TGTGCCAGCAGCGTAGATGAGGGGACAGGAGTTTACACCTTC.

This clone was seen more than once but under ten times. The rearrangement joins TRBV4-1 to TRBJ1-2; the D is unclear. Per germline, CDR1 MGHRA and CDR2 YSYEKL. Trimming stripped 3 bases from V and 0 bases from J, with 5 bases between. This CDR3 spans 13 amino acids. The CDR3 DNA reads as TGCGCCAGCAGCCAGGGAGCTAACTATGGCTACACCTTC. It specifies CASSQGANYGYTF.

This chain uses TRBV18 with TRBJ2-5; TRBD1 agrees at 8 bases. The CDR3 is 13 residues long. The trim removed 6 bases at V and 5 bases at J, leaving 5 bases unmatched. The V gene's germline CDR1 is KGHSH and CDR2 LQKENI. The CDR3 spells CASSTGVEETQYF. DNA of the CDR3: TGTGCCAGCTCGACAGGGGTTGAGGAGACCCAGTACTTC.

The V call is TRBV11-2, the J call TRBJ2-7; a possible D gene is TRBD2 (6 bases). CDR1 and CDR2 from the germline V gene are SGHAT and FQNNGV. Deletions cut 4 bases from V and 0 bases from J, with 7 bases between. The CDR3 totals 13 residues. CDR3: CASSSGDSYEQYF. The CDR3 DNA is TGTGCCAGCAGCTCGGGAGACTCCTACGAGCAGTACTTC.

In this sample, this clone turned up a few times. This chain links TRBV7-9 with TRBJ1-4; 8 nucleotides match TRBD1. The CDR3 totals 14 residues. Germline CDR1 reads SEHNR; CDR2 reads FQNEAQ (reference sequence). The V segment lost 5 bases and the J segment 8 bases; nucleotides outside the gene matches: 7. The CDR3: CASSNRDRSEKLFF. For the CDR3, the DNA is TGTGCCAGCAGCAACCGGGACAGGAGCGAAAAACTGTTTTTT.

This clone was picked up a small number of times. V is TRBV5-1 and J is TRBJ1-1, with TRBD1 matching 10 bases. The CDR3 loop spans 17 amino acids. J gave up 0 bases and V 2 bases, and 7 bases lay outside the gene matches. Germline V gene lookup returns CDR1 SGHRS and CDR2 YFSETQ. The CDR3 DNA reads as TGCGCCAGCAGCTTCGGCGGGACAGGGGCAATGAACACTGAAGCTTTCTTT. Translating gives CASSFGGTGAMNTEAFF.

This clone was counted a few times. The chain has TRBV6-1 and TRBJ2-4, with 9 positions matching TRBD2. Germline CDR1 and CDR2: MNHNS and SASEGT. This CDR3 has 16 amino acids. J was trimmed by 8 bases and V by 4 bases; bases with no gene match: 12. CDR3 in amino acids: CASSAVAGVQADIQYF. DNA for the CDR3: TGTGCCAGCAGTGCGGTAGCGGGGGTCCAGGCGGACATTCAGTACTTC.

This clone was detected only a few times. Its ends do not fully match the called genes, so a read error is possible. The same CDR3 also results from other DNA sequences found in this sample. The rearrangement uses TRBV7-9 and TRBJ2-7, with 7 bases fitting TRBD1. Germline values: CDR1 SEHNR, CDR2 FQNEAQ (reference sequence). CDR3 length: 13 residues. CDR3 sequence (DNA): TGCGCCAGCAGCTTAGACAGGGCCTACGAGCAGTACTTC. It yields the protein CASSLDRAYEQYF.

The chain uses TRBV5-1 and TRBJ1-2; D is unresolved. The germline CDR1 and CDR2 sequences are SGHRS and YFSETQ. The CDR3 has 14 residues. Trimming pared 0 bases from V and 4 bases from J, leaving 10 bases between. The CDR3 loop is CASSLGTGAYGYTF. As DNA, the CDR3 is TGCGCCAGCAGCTTGGGGACTGGCGCCTATGGCTACACCTTC.

This clone was counted only a few times. The V and J genes are TRBV6-5 and TRBJ1-2; D possibly corresponds to TRBD1 (5 bases). The V gene lost 7 bases and the J gene lost 8 bases, with 14 bases spanning the gap. This CDR3 region has 12 residues. From germline, CDR1 is MNHEY and CDR2 SVGAGI. CDR3 nucleotide sequence: TGTGCCAGCACTAGGGCGGGGGACGGCTACACCTTC. Its protein is CASTRAGDGYTF.

The rearrangement links TRBV6-5 to TRBJ2-5; D possibly corresponds to TRBD1 (6 bases). Near its end, the DNA agrees better with TRBJ2-7, so the J call may be wrong. CDR1 MNHEY and CDR2 SVGAGI come from the germline V gene. This CDR3 region has 14 residues. Written as DNA, the CDR3 is TGTGCCAGCAGGGTCCCGGGACAAAACTACGAGCAGTACTTC. Amino acid sequence: CASRVPGQNYEQYF.

The chain combines TRBV5-4 with TRBJ2-5; weak D call: TRBD1 (5 bases). Germline values: CDR1 SGHNT, CDR2 YYREEE (reference sequence). This CDR3 spans 14 amino acids. The ends were cut back, 0 bases at V and 5 bases at J, with 11 bases in the middle. The CDR3, as DNA: TGTGCCAGCAGCTTGGATCCAGGGTTGGAGACCCAGTACTTC. Amino acid sequence: CASSLDPGLETQYF.